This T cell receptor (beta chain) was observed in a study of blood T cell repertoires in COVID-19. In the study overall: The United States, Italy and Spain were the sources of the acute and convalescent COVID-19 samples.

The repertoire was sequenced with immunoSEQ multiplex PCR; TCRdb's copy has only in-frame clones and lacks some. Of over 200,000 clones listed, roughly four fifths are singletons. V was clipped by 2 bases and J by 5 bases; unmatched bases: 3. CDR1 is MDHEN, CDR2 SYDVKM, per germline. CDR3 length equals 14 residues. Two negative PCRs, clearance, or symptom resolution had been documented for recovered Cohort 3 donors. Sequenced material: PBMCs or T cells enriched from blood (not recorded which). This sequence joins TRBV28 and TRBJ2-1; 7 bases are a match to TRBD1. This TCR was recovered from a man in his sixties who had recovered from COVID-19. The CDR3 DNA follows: TGTGCCAGCAGTTTACGGACAGGAAACAATGAGCAGTTCTTC. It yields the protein CASSLRTGNNEQFF.